A selection of T cell receptor beta chains follows, all from one sample in a study of CD8 T cells in Susac syndrome. One entry per CDR3 protein, called by TCRdb with MiXCR from the immunoSEQ multiplex PCR reads. Here the sample spans some 100,000 distinct CDR3 sequences, less than 97% being singletons. Sequences were obtained from CD4+ T cells from PBMCs. The receptor set was obtained from a human donor in good health. Both conserved end residues are part of each CDR3. The order of the fields is D gene, clone size, J gene, V gene, CDR3 DNA, CDR3 protein. A D gene is named only where the DNA matches it firmly. Only some rows state a clone size, as once, few, many or a class for expanded clones.

>TRBD1|.|TRBJ2-1|TRBV5-1
TGCGCCAGCAGCGCCGGACAGGGTAACAATGAGCAGTTCTTC
CASSAGQGNNEQFF
>.|.|TRBJ2-5|TRBV5-4
TGTGCCAGCAGCTTGGCCGGCGGGAAGAGGGAGACCCAGTACTTC
CASSLAGGKRETQYF
>.|.|TRBJ1-4|TRBV7-9
TGTGCCAGCAGCTTAGAGTTAACAACTAATGAAAAACTGTTTTTT
CASSLELTTNEKLFF
>TRBD1|.|TRBJ1-3|TRBV14
TGTGCCAGCAGCCCGACAGGGAACTCTGGAAACACCATATATTTT
CASSPTGNSGNTIYF
>TRBD2|.|TRBJ2-7|TRBV7-2
TGTGCCAGCAGCTTAGCTGGGACTAGCGGGAGTTTCGAGCAGTACTTC
CASSLAGTSGSFEQYF
>.|.|TRBJ1-4|TRBV25-1
TGTGCCAGCAGTCCTCAGGGGCATGAAAAACTGTTTTTT
CASSPQGHEKLFF
>.|.|TRBJ1-2|TRBV18
TGTGCCAGCTCACCACCGACAGCCTATGGCTACACCTTC
CASSPPTAYGYTF
>.|.|TRBJ1-5|TRBV24-1
TGTGCCACCAGTGATCCTACCCGGGATCAGCCCCAGCATTTT
CATSDPTRDQPQHF
>TRBD1|.|TRBJ2-1|TRBV3-1
TGTGCCAGCAGCCCCGGGACAGGGTCCTACAATGAGCAGTTCTTC
CASSPGTGSYNEQFF
>.|.|TRBJ2-2|TRBV7-3
TGTGCCAGCAGCTCCCGCAGGGTTGCCGGGGAGCTGTTTTTT
CASSSRRVAGELFF
>.|.|TRBJ2-5|TRBV7-9
TGTGCCAGCAGCCGGACGTGGCGGGGGCGGCACGAGACCCAGTACTTC
CASSRTWRGRHETQYF
>.|.|TRBJ2-3|TRBV2
TGTGCCAGCCTAGCGCAACCAATTCACACAGATACGCAGTATTTT
CASLAQPIHTDTQYF
>TRBD1|.|TRBJ1-2|TRBV19
TGTGCCAGTAGTCCCGGGACAGGGGGCACCTATGGCTACACCTTC
CASSPGTGGTYGYTF
>.|.|TRBJ2-7|TRBV13
TGTGCCAGCAGCTTCATAAGTGGTTACGAGCAGTACTTC
CASSFISGYEQYF
>TRBD2|.|TRBJ2-4|TRBV9
TGTGCCAGCAGCGATCCTAGCGGGGGTGACATTCAGTACTTC
CASSDPSGGDIQYF
>.|.|TRBJ1-1|TRBV29-1
TGCAGCGGTGGTGGCACGAACACTGAAGCTTTCTTT
CSGGGTNTEAFF
>.|.|TRBJ2-3|TRBV6-5
TGTGCCAGCAGTTACTCGGCCCGGAGGGGTGCTTCTAGCACAGATACGCAGTATTTT
CASSYSARRGASSTDTQYF
>.|.|TRBJ1-4|TRBV7-2
TGTGCCAGCAGCCCCGGAAGGGGAGGGAAAATAAATGAAAAACTGTTTTTT
CASSPGRGGKINEKLFF
>.|.|TRBJ2-3|TRBV28
TGTGCCAGCACGGCGGGGAGCACAGATACGCAGTATTTT
CASTAGSTDTQYF
>.|.|TRBJ1-1|TRBV7-2
TGTGCCAGCAGCTTCGACGTACTTGAAGCTTTCTTT
CASSFDVLEAFF
>.|.|TRBJ2-3|TRBV11-2
TGTGCCAGCAGCTCACCGGGACCTTACACAGATACGCAGTATTTT
CASSSPGPYTDTQYF
>.|once|TRBJ1-1|TRBV7-9
TGTGCCAGCAGCTTAGATCCAGGGTACACTGAAGCTTTCTTT
CASSLDPGYTEAFF
>TRBD1|.|TRBJ2-7|TRBV3-1
TGTGCCAGCAGCCGAAACAGGGGTTCCTACGAGCAGTACTTC
CASSRNRGSYEQYF
>TRBD2|.|TRBJ2-5|TRBV2
TGTGCCAGCAGTGAAGCGCAGGGAGGGGAGACCCAGTACTTC
CASSEAQGGETQYF
>TRBD1|.|TRBJ2-4|TRBV3-1
TGTGCCACCGGGACAGGGGGATTCGACATTCAGTACTTC
CATGTGGFDIQYF
>.|.|TRBJ2-3|TRBV12-3/TRBV12-4
TGTGCCAGCAGTGACAACACAGATACGCAGTATTTT
CASSDNTDTQYF
>.|once|TRBJ2-1|TRBV24-1
TGTGCCACCAGTGATCGGGGATTGAGAAGTAATGAGCAGTTCTTC
CATSDRGLRSNEQFF
>TRBD1|.|TRBJ2-5|TRBV19
TGTGCCAGTAGTACCGCCGGGACAGGGTCCCAAGAGACCCAGTACTTC
CASSTAGTGSQETQYF
>.|.|TRBJ2-1|TRBV2
TGTGCCAGCATGATGAGGGGCCTCAATGAGCAGTTCTTC
CASMMRGLNEQFF
>.|once|TRBJ2-3|TRBV11-2
TGTGCCAGCAGCGGGAGCACAGATACGCAGTATTTT
CASSGSTDTQYF
>TRBD1|.|TRBJ2-2|TRBV29-1
TGCAGCGTTGCCCGGGACAGGGGTGGCACCGGGGAGCTGTTTTTT
CSVARDRGGTGELFF
>TRBD1|once|TRBJ2-5|TRBV28
TGTGCCAGCAGTACGGACAGGGGGCGAGAGACCCAGTACTTC
CASSTDRGRETQYF
>.|once|TRBJ2-3|TRBV7-9
TGTGCCAGCAGCTCCCGGGACACAAGCACAGATACGCAGTATTTT
CASSSRDTSTDTQYF
>TRBD1|.|TRBJ2-5|TRBV6-1
TGTGCCAGCAGAACAGGGGCCCGGGAGACCCAGTACTTC
CASRTGARETQYF
>.|few|TRBJ1-3|TRBV12-3/TRBV12-4
TGTGCCAGCAGTCAGGATTCTGGAAACACCATATATTTT
CASSQDSGNTIYF
>.|.|TRBJ2-5|TRBV30
TGTGCCTGGAGTGGGGGGGCGAACCAAGAGACCCAGTACTTC
CAWSGGANQETQYF
>.|once|TRBJ2-1|TRBV3-1
TGTGCCAGCAGCCAACAGGGCGGTGAGCAGTTCTTC
CASSQQGGEQFF
>.|.|TRBJ1-1|TRBV5-1
TGCGCCAGCGTTTTTAGTTGGACGCCCGTGGGTCGATCTTTCTTT
CASVFSWTPVGRSFF
>.|.|TRBJ2-7|TRBV6-5
TGTGCCAGCAGTTACAGGGCAGGCCCCTACGAGCAGTACTTC
CASSYRAGPYEQYF
>TRBD1|.|TRBJ2-7|TRBV19
TGTGCCAGTAGTCGCGACAGGGGGACCTACGAGCAGTACTTC
CASSRDRGTYEQYF